This T cell receptor beta chain is from a study of molecular identifiers for immune sequencing clone quantification. Overall study results and limits: The study found clones above 20 RNA copies held over 97% of effector molecules and under 1% in naive cells.

This clonotype occurred many times. Antigen: not known. Each CDR3 protein is one row after TCRdb ran MiXCR on the PCR reads. The table lists some 580,000 distinct CDR3 sequences, roughly 25% of them singletons. Deletions cut 5 bases from V and 6 bases from J, with 21 bases between. Germline lookup yields CDR1 SEHNR and CDR2 FQNEAQ (reference sequence). CDR3 length equals 16 residues. This TCR derives from a human donor in good health. Some libraries in this study had Jurkat cell RNA spiked in. J is TRBJ2-3 and V is TRBV7-9; maybe TRBD2 (6 bases). The sequencing sample was made of naive CD8+ T cells from blood, with Jurkat cell RNA spiked in. Subset reported: FACS-sorted CD8+CD4-CCR7+CD45RA+ naive T cells. CDR3 sequence: CASSPYTSSERDTQYF. The CDR3 nucleotides are TGTGCCAGCAGCCCTTACACTAGCAGTGAACGGGATACGCAGTATTTT.